This T cell receptor beta chain comes out of a study of naive and memory T cell subsets. General study results and limits: TCRs were reportedly recovered from both biopsy types, mostly tuberculin test sites. TCR transcript changes with activation or differentiation may affect this RNA method.

Amplification of ligated cDNA took four PCR rounds with SP2 and nested alpha and beta constant primers. TCRdb re-called the UMI-ligation and nested PCR reads through MiXCR, storing one row per CDR3 protein. The sample holds approximately 37,000 distinct CDR3 sequences; approximately 10% are singletons and the top ten take around 4.2%. Germline V gene sequence: CDR1 SGHAT, CDR2 FQNNGV. The CDR3 covers 15 residues. V lost 1 base, J lost 3 bases, and 12 bases lay in between. Described treatment: skin biopsy from PPD injection site in Mantoux-positive individual. An oligonucleotide containing a UMI was ligated to the 3' end of TCR cDNA. Tuberculin skin test biopsies were taken where PPD was injected in Mantoux-positive people. This clonotype has just a few counts. Its antigen is currently unknown.

The chain carries TRBV11-2 and TRBJ2-5; TRBD2 might be the D (6 bases). The sequence was collected from an adult in good health. The input for sequencing was skin, taken from a tuberculin skin test site. CDR3: CASSLGGGSEETQYF. CDR3 coding DNA: TGTGCCAGCAGCTTAGGTGGGGGGTCCGAAGAGACCCAGTACTTC.